This TCR beta chain is drawn from a study of patients and donors after allogeneic stem cell transplantation. TCRdb re-called the RT-PCR reads with MiXCR, one entry per CDR3 protein. Among 900,000 to 1,000,000 distinct CDR3 sequences listed, 15% to 20% were seen once. The germline V gene has CDR1 SGHDT and CDR2 YYEEEE. Unmatched junction bases numbered 5, after V lost 3 bases and J lost 2 bases. The CDR3 spans 15 residues. The rearrangement links TRBV5-6 to TRBJ2-3; 8 bases match TRBD2. The receptor's source is a human donor who was either an allogeneic HSCT recipient or a stem cell or donor lymphocyte infusion donor (not recorded which). It is not recorded whose cells these are; they may come from a transplant donor. The sample was blood, either unsorted or a sorted T cell fraction (not recorded which). The CDR3 DNA sequence: TGTGCCAGCAGCTCGGGACTAGTTCTCACAGATACGCAGTATTTT. Its protein is CASSSGLVLTDTQYF.